This TCR beta chain originates from a study of control samples from healthy donors and cancer patients. Produced via immunoSEQ multiplex PCR; TCRdb's table is partial and in-frame only. There are around 140,000 clones in the sample; approximately 89% occur only once, and 6.5% to 9.5% lies in the top ten. CDR1 is SGHAT and CDR2 is FQNNGV in the germline V gene. Between the trimmed V and J ends, which lost 5 bases and 12 bases, there was a span of 23 bases. The length of the CDR3 is 15 residues. This receptor was obtained from a man aged 45-60 years with head and neck cancer. The chain joins TRBV11-2 to TRBJ2-1, with D possibly being TRBD1 (5 bases). Specimen: PBMCs. The CDR3, as DNA: TGTGCCAGCAGCCTATCGCCGACAGACCAAGGTGGGCAGTTCTTC. Protein sequence: CASSLSPTDQGGQFF.